The T cell receptor beta chain under discussion was sequenced for a study of T cell repertoires in cytomegalovirus infection. Note on this clonotype: Its matching antigen is unknown. The junction and the germline gene differ at one end; a read error may be behind it.

CDR1 and CDR2 (germline): MNHGY, SAAAGT. The CDR3 is 14 residues long. MiXCR was run by TCRdb on the reads, yielding one entry per CDR3 protein. The sample yields about 770,000 distinct CDR3 sequences, around 29% seen once. The TCR was taken from a human donor in good health (CMV status not recorded). Some clones in this sample may be carry-over from other donors' samples. The material sequenced was cultured CD8+ T cells from PBMCs, taken from culture after CMV antigen stimulation. V and J are TRBV6-8 and TRBJ1-5; D call uncertain. CDR3 loop: CASSYRKYNQPQRF. DNA for the CDR3: TGTGCCAGCAGTTATCGGAAGTACAATCAGCCCCAGCGTTTT.